The source of this T cell receptor (beta chain) is a study of cytomegalovirus exposure and HLA in healthy donors. The PCR ran on 60 Vbeta and 13 Jbeta primers. Profiling relied on immunoSEQ multiplex PCR, and the TCRdb table lists in-frame clones only, not all of them. Of roughly 69,000 clones listed, 60% to 75% are singletons. General study results and limits: CMV antigen specificity was confirmed in vitro for a few CMV-associated chains. For presence/absence analyses, sequencing depth was assumed to be roughly uniform across donors. It was reported that TCR beta sequences correctly inferred the HLA-A and HLA-B alleles for most subjects.

Germline V CDR1 and CDR2: MNHNS, SASEGT. V lost 6 bases, J lost 3 bases, and 12 bases lay in between. The CDR3 loop spans 14 amino acids. A few counts support this clone. What it binds is not known. V gene TRBV6-1 combines with J gene TRBJ1-5; TRBD1 is a possible D gene (5 bases). This clonotype originated in a male donor in good health and CMV-seropositive. The sequencing input was PBMCs. CDR3 in amino acids: CASRGDSFNQPQHF. As DNA, the CDR3 is TGTGCCAGCAGGGGCGACAGTTTCAATCAGCCCCAGCATTTT.